The 20 T cell receptor beta chains in this list originate from one sample, sequenced in a study of blood T cell repertoires in COVID-19. The repertoire was sequenced with immunoSEQ multiplex PCR; TCRdb's copy has only in-frame clones and lacks some. The sample carries 46,000 or so clones, over 80% recorded once. Sequenced input: peripheral blood. These receptors were obtained from a human donor in a cohort sampled during active COVID-19.

The chain employs TRBV9 and TRBJ2-1; 7 bases agree with TRBD2. Germline V gene lookup returns CDR1 SGDLS and CDR2 YYNGEE. The CDR3 has 14 amino acids. With 0 bases clipped from V and 7 bases from J, the junction kept 4 bases outside the gene matches. The DNA for the CDR3 is TGTGCCAGCAGCGTAGGAGGGGAGGGGAATGAGCAGTTCTTC. As protein: CASSVGGEGNEQFF.

This clone was picked up a small number of times. The chain recombines TRBV15 with TRBJ1-5; D call uncertain. The germline V gene encodes CDR1 LNHNV and CDR2 YYDKDF (reference sequence). Trimming pared 1 base from V and 4 bases from J, leaving 5 bases between. The CDR3 runs 13 residues. This CDR3 reads CATSRVTNQPQHF. Here the CDR3 DNA reads TGTGCCACCAGCAGAGTTACAAATCAGCCCCAGCATTTT.

This sequence joins TRBV6-5 and TRBJ1-2; tentatively, D is TRBD1 (5 bases). V lost 2 bases, J lost 3 bases, and 10 bases lay in between. The CDR3 is 14 residues long. Germline CDR1 and CDR2: MNHEY and SVGAGI. The CDR3 sequence is CASSYGGGHYGYTF. The CDR3 bases are TGTGCCAGCAGTTACGGCGGGGGTCACTATGGCTACACCTTC.

This rearrangement joins TRBV6-5 to TRBJ1-1; 9 bases match TRBD1. Looked up from germline, CDR1 is MNHEY and CDR2 is SVGAGI. The CDR3 spans 15 residues. Trimming took 8 bases from V and 3 from J; bases not matched to a gene: 10. CDR3 sequence (DNA): TGTGCCAGCTTCAGACAGGGGGTCGTGGACACTGAAGCTTTCTTT. It yields the protein CASFRQGVVDTEAFF.

The rearrangement links TRBV7-9 to TRBJ1-5, with D possibly being TRBD1 (5 bases). Trimming took off 5 bases at V and 1 base at J, with 15 bases between the two ends. The CDR3 is made up of 16 amino acids. CDR1 is SEHNR and CDR2 is FQNEAQ in the germline V gene (reference sequence). CDR3: CASSPGHTTSNQPQHF. The DNA for the CDR3 is TGTGCCAGCAGCCCAGGACATACGACAAGCAATCAGCCCCAGCATTTT.

The chain couples TRBV19 to TRBJ2-7, with a weak D call TRBD1 (7 bases). V lost 4 bases to trimming and J lost 0 bases, with 10 bases between them. Germline V CDR1 and CDR2: LNHDA, SQIVND (reference sequence). The CDR3 totals 14 residues. The CDR3 DNA follows: TGTGCCAGTAGTACGGGGGACAGCTCCTACGAGCAGTACTTC. Amino acids: CASSTGDSSYEQYF.

The chain carries TRBV5-6 and TRBJ2-5; D possibly corresponds to TRBD1 (6 bases). Per the germline V gene, CDR1 is SGHDT and CDR2 is YYEEEE. Between the trimmed V and J ends, which lost 2 bases and 5 bases, there was a span of 10 bases. This CDR3 spans 13 amino acids. The DNA of the CDR3 is TGTGCCAGCAGCTTCGACAGGATGGAGACCCAGTACTTC. This translates into CASSFDRMETQYF.

This chain joins TRBV12-3 or TRBV12-4 and TRBJ1-1; no definite D call. The CDR3 has 13 residues. V was clipped by 3 bases and J by 1 base, with 6 bases between them. CDR3 coding DNA: TGTGCCAGCAGTTTGTCCAGGAACACTGAAGCTTTCTTT. Translating it yields CASSLSRNTEAFF.

The V gene is TRBV4-3, the J gene TRBJ2-2, with D tentatively TRBD1 (5 bases). CDR1 and CDR2 (germline): LGHNA, YSLEER. The CDR3 covers 18 residues. The germline V and J ends were trimmed by 2 bases and 1 base, with 17 bases remaining between them. CDR3: CASSQSRGAGKNTGELFF. DNA of the CDR3: TGCGCCAGCAGCCAATCTCGTGGGGCAGGGAAGAACACCGGGGAGCTGTTTTTT.

This sequence joins TRBV3-1 (or the pseudogene TRBV3-2) and TRBJ2-7; D may be TRBD2 (5 bases). CDR3 size: 14 residues. Trimming cost V 3 bases and J 2 bases, with 11 bases left between them. Germline lookup yields CDR1 LGHDT and CDR2 YNNKEL (reference sequence). CDR3 region: CASSHRARAYEQYF. The CDR3 region has the DNA TGTGCCAGCAGCCACCGAGCGCGGGCCTACGAGCAGTACTTC.

V gene TRBV5-1 combines with J gene TRBJ2-7; a weak D match, TRBD1 (6 bases). The CDR3 is made up of 16 amino acids. The V end was cut by 4 bases, the J end by 0 bases, with 17 bases between. The V gene's germline CDR1 is SGHRS and CDR2 YFSETQ. This chain's CDR3 is CASSAGGQLNSYEQYF. CDR3 sequence (DNA): TGCGCCAGCAGCGCAGGCGGACAGCTTAACTCCTACGAGCAGTACTTC.

The chain uses TRBV10-2 and TRBJ1-1; the D gene is possibly TRBD1 (6 bases). V shed 4 bases and J shed 0 bases, with 24 bases lying between them. CDR3 size: 19 residues. From germline, CDR1 is WSHSY and CDR2 SAAADI. DNA of the CDR3: TGCGCCAGCAGTGGGTCCTTTTGGGGGGGGCCGGGGCTGAACACTGAAGCTTTCTTT. Protein sequence: CASSGSFWGGPGLNTEAFF.

V usage is TRBV7-2 and J usage is TRBJ2-7; a weak D match, TRBD2 (6 bases). Deletions cut 1 base from V and 2 bases from J, with 12 bases between. CDR1 and CDR2 (germline): SGHTA, FQGNSA. The CDR3 runs 15 residues. The DNA for the CDR3 is TGTGCCAGCAGCTTAGAAGCGGGCCCCGCCTACGAGCAGTACTTC. It translates to CASSLEAGPAYEQYF. The complete variable domain, with remaining parts taken from reference TRBV7-2 and TRBJ2-7, reads GAGVSQSPSNKVTEKGKDVELRCDPISGHTALYWYRQSLGQGLEFLIYFQGNSAPDKSGLPSDRFSAERTGGSVSTLTIQRTQQEDSAVYLCASSLEAGPAYEQYFGPGTRLTVT.

The chain has TRBV4-1 and TRBJ1-1, with D possibly TRBD1 on 5 matching bases. CDR3 size: 15 residues. Germline lookup yields CDR1 MGHRA and CDR2 YSYEKL. Trimming removed 0 bases at V and 4 bases at J, with 12 bases between. The CDR3 nucleotides read TGCGCCAGCAGCCAAGATCGATCGGGGGGCACTGAAGCTTTCTTT. This codes for CASSQDRSGGTEAFF.

The V gene is TRBV11-3, the J gene TRBJ1-3; 10 bases match TRBD1. The V and J ends lost 8 bases and 2 bases, in that order; junction bases with no gene match: 12. The CDR3 is made up of 17 amino acids. Germline V gives CDR1 SGHNT, CDR2 YENEEA. DNA for the CDR3: TGTGCCAGCTCCCCGACCGGGACAGGGGCACCTGGAAACACCATATATTTT. Protein: CASSPTGTGAPGNTIYF.

The rearrangement joins TRBV6-2 or TRBV6-3 to TRBJ1-3; a weak D match, TRBD1 (5 bases). The germline CDR1 and CDR2 sequences are MNHEY and SVGEGT. The V gene lost 5 bases and the J gene lost 3 bases, with 11 bases spanning the gap. The CDR3 length is 14 residues. CDR3 nucleotide sequence: TGTGCCAGCAGTATCGACAGTTATGGAAACACCATATATTTT. Its translation is CASSIDSYGNTIYF.

The V and J genes are TRBV6-5 and TRBJ1-1; the D gene is possibly TRBD1 (6 bases). CDR1 is MNHEY and CDR2 is SVGAGI in the germline V gene. CDR3 length equals 13 residues. V lost 0 bases, J lost 11 bases, and 13 bases lay in between. CDR3 in amino acids: CASSYSRNRAAFF. Here the CDR3 DNA reads TGTGCCAGCAGTTACTCGAGAAACAGGGCGGCTTTCTTT.

The V gene is TRBV19, the J gene TRBJ1-5, with no clear D. V lost 7 bases and J 7 bases, leaving 11 bases between the germline ends. CDR3 length: 12 amino acids. Germline CDR1 is LNHDA and CDR2 is SQIVND (reference sequence). The CDR3 DNA is TGTGCCAGTAATCAGGTCCGGCAGCCCCAGCATTTT. It codes for CASNQVRQPQHF. Complete variable domain (other parts from reference TRBV19 and TRBJ1-5): DGGITQSPKYLFRKEGQNVTLSCEQNLNHDAMYWYRQDPGQGLRLIYYSQIVNDFQKGDIAEGYSVSREKKESFPLTVTSAQKNPTAFYLCASNQVRQPQHFGDGTRLSIL.

The chain recombines TRBV7-7 with TRBJ2-5, with TRBD2 as a possible D gene (5 bases). The CDR3 sequence is 14 residues long. From germline, CDR1 is SSHAT and CDR2 FNYEAQ (reference sequence). Trimming removed 5 bases from V and 3 bases from J, with 13 bases in between. The CDR3 sequence: CASSPTREKETQYF. CDR3 coding DNA: TGTGCCAGCAGCCCTACTAGGGAAAAAGAGACCCAGTACTTC.

This clone has only one observation. The V and J genes are TRBV21-1 and TRBJ2-7; the D segment call TRBD1 is taken from the table without a DNA check. TRBV21-1 is classified as a pseudogene. This CDR3 comprises 18 residues. The CDR3: CASSKDLLGQGGSYEQYF. CDR3 DNA: TGTGCCAGCAGCAAAGACCTCTTAGGGCAGGGGGGCTCCTACGAGCAGTACTTC.